The 25 T cell receptor beta chains below were found in one sample sequenced in a study of blood T cell repertoires in COVID-19 (dated by TCRdb to 2019 to 2021). Library preparation was by the immunoSEQ multiplex PCR assay. Not all clones reach the TCRdb copy of this immuneACCESS table, which keeps in-frame sequences only. Checked studies attribute under half of the gap to unresolved V genes and leave the rest unexplained. This sample comprises 140,000 to 150,000 clones, roughly 82% of them detected only once. Nearly 15% of the sample belongs to the ten largest clones. The material sequenced was peripheral blood. The receptors were gathered from a human donor with acute or convalescent COVID-19. The donor label of this sample is uncertain.

The chain recombines TRBV19 with TRBJ1-1; D may be TRBD1 (5 bases). This CDR3 region has 16 residues. Trimming took off 1 base at V and 0 bases at J, with 12 bases between the two ends. Germline loops: CDR1 LNHDA, CDR2 SQIVND (reference sequence). The CDR3 loop reads CASSIVVSGLNTEAFF. Here the CDR3 DNA reads TGTGCCAGTAGTATAGTGGTTTCAGGGCTGAACACTGAAGCTTTCTTT.

In this sample, this clone turned up a few times. V and J are TRBV30 and TRBJ2-4; D unresolved. CDR3 length equals 12 residues. CDR1 and CDR2 (germline): GTSNPN, SVGIG (reference sequence). Trimming stripped 3 bases from V and 8 bases from J, with 11 bases between. In nucleotides, the CDR3 is TGTGCCTGGAGCCCGGAGTGGGACATTCAGTACTTC. The encoded protein is CAWSPEWDIQYF.

The V gene is TRBV5-1, the J gene TRBJ2-3; TRBD2 matches at 9 bases. CDR3 length: 16 amino acids. Trimming removed 5 bases from V and 0 bases from J; junction bases left unmatched: 7. Germline CDR1 reads SGHRS; CDR2 reads YFSETQ. CDR3 bases: TGCGCCAGCAGGCTTACTAGCGGGCTTAGCACAGATACGCAGTATTTT. Its translation: CASRLTSGLSTDTQYF.

J is TRBJ2-3 and V is TRBV7-8, with D possibly matching TRBD1 (5 bases). V lost 1 base and J 2 bases, leaving 10 bases between the germline ends. Germline loops: CDR1 SGHVS, CDR2 FQNEAQ. CDR3 length: 15 amino acids. The CDR3 coding sequence is TGTGCCAGCAGCTTAGGTGGGGCCTTCACAGATACGCAGTATTTT. The encoded protein is CASSLGGAFTDTQYF.

The V call is TRBV7-9, the J call TRBJ1-4, with D unresolved. The CDR3 contains 16 residues. Germline V gene data show CDR1 as SEHNR and CDR2 as FQNEAQ (reference sequence). Trimming left V 5 bases short and J 7 bases short, with 20 bases between. CDR3 amino acids: CASSPRDNRHVEKLFF. Written as DNA, the CDR3 is TGTGCCAGCAGCCCCCGAGACAACCGACACGTTGAAAAACTGTTTTTT.

The genes are TRBV27 and TRBJ1-2; unclear D gene. Trimming pared 5 bases from V and 4 bases from J, leaving 20 bases between. The germline gives CDR1 MNHEY, CDR2 SMNVEV (reference sequence). The CDR3 contains 16 residues. CDR3 sequence (DNA): TGTGCCAGCAGTCCTTATATCGGCCTCGGGGTCTATGGCTACACCTTC. Its protein product is CASSPYIGLGVYGYTF.

This clone showed up just a few times. This chain joins TRBV3-1 (or the pseudogene TRBV3-2) and TRBJ1-5; TRBD1 is a possible D gene (5 bases). The V and J ends lost 0 bases and 6 bases respectively, with 6 bases between them. This CDR3 is built from 13 residues. Germline V gene data show CDR1 as LGHDT and CDR2 as YNNKEL (reference sequence). CDR3 residues: CASSQEGGQPQHF. The CDR3 DNA reads TGTGCCAGCAGCCAAGAGGGGGGTCAGCCCCAGCATTTT.

This rearrangement joins TRBV30 to TRBJ1-2; D uncertain. CDR1 is GTSNPN and CDR2 is SVGIG in the germline V gene (reference sequence). CDR3 length: 10 residues. With 0 bases removed from V and 9 bases from J, the gap between germline ends came to 5 bases. CDR3 in DNA: TGTGCCTGGAGTGTGACTAGCTACACCTTC. Its translation: CAWSVTSYTF.

This rearrangement joins TRBV7-3 to TRBJ2-1, with TRBD2 matching over 11 bases. The CDR3 runs 14 residues. The V segment lost 4 bases and the J segment 10 bases; nucleotides outside the gene matches: 6. CDR1 SGHTA and CDR2 FQGTGA come from the germline V gene. The CDR3 sequence is CASSSTGTSGEQFF. The CDR3 region has the DNA TGTGCCAGCAGCTCAACTGGGACTAGCGGCGAGCAGTTCTTC.

This chain connects TRBV7-2 to TRBJ1-2; 7 positions agree with TRBD1. The CDR3 length is 13 residues. CDR1 is SGHTA and CDR2 is FQGNSA in the germline V gene. Trimming cost V 5 bases and J 8 bases; bases outside gene matches: 8. The CDR3 DNA is TGTGCCAGCAGCGCGAGACAGGGACGGGGCTACACCTTC. It yields the protein CASSARQGRGYTF.

V and J are TRBV15 and TRBJ2-3; D perhaps matches TRBD1 (6 bases). The germline CDR1 and CDR2 sequences are LNHNV and YYDKDF (reference sequence). Trimming pared 7 bases from V and 0 bases from J, leaving 11 bases between. The CDR3 loop spans 14 amino acids. In DNA form, the CDR3 reads TGTGCCACCAAGGACAGTACTAGCACAGATACGCAGTATTTT. Amino acids: CATKDSTSTDTQYF.

This clone was counted only a few times. The chain couples TRBV5-1 to TRBJ1-1; TRBD1 matches 7 bases. The trim removed 0 bases at V and 4 bases at J, leaving 12 bases unmatched. Per the germline V gene, CDR1 is SGHRS and CDR2 is YFSETQ. There are 17 residues in the CDR3. CDR3 in DNA: TGCGCCAGCAGCTTGGCAATAAGGGACAGTTCTGGCACTGAAGCTTTCTTT. It specifies CASSLAIRDSSGTEAFF. Combining the CDR3 with reference TRBV5-1 and TRBJ1-1 gives the whole variable domain KAGVTQTPRYLIKTRGQQVTLSCSPISGHRSVSWYQQTPGQGLQFLFEYFSETQRNKGNFPGRFSGRQFSNSRSEMNVSTLELGDSALYLCASSLAIRDSSGTEAFFGQGTRLTVV.

This clone came up many times. The rearrangement uses TRBV7-2 and TRBJ2-1, with a weak D call TRBD1 (5 bases). Germline V gene data show CDR1 as SGHTA and CDR2 as FQGNSA. The V and J ends lost 4 bases and 7 bases respectively, with 26 bases between them. The length of the CDR3 is 18 residues. The CDR3 here is CASSSGSPVLAGFNEQFF. Written as DNA, the CDR3 is TGTGCCAGCAGCTCAGGCAGTCCAGTCTTGGCAGGGTTTAATGAGCAGTTCTTC.

The genes are TRBV12-3 or TRBV12-4 and TRBJ2-7; a weak D match, TRBD2 (7 bases). This CDR3 region has 13 residues. V was shortened by 2 bases and J by 6 bases, with 11 bases between the two germline ends. This chain's CDR3 is CASSLRGAGEQYF. The DNA of the CDR3 is TGTGCCAGCAGTTTACGGGGGGCCGGCGAGCAGTACTTC.

The chain has TRBV6-5 and TRBJ1-5, with 7 bases aligning to TRBD1. The ends lost 2 bases at V and 6 bases at J; junction bases unmatched: 1. CDR3 length: 13 amino acids. Germline CDR1 reads MNHEY; CDR2 reads SVGAGI. The CDR3 nucleotides are TGTGCCAGCAGTTACGACAGGGTTCAGCCCCAGCATTTT. Translating gives CASSYDRVQPQHF.

The V and J genes are TRBV6-5 and TRBJ1-1; unclear D gene. This CDR3 has 13 amino acids. Germline V gives CDR1 MNHEY, CDR2 SVGAGI. Trimming removed 7 bases from V and 2 bases from J, with 11 bases in between. The CDR3 DNA sequence: TGTGCCAGCACGACGGGGTTAAACACTGAAGCTTTCTTT. It codes for CASTTGLNTEAFF.

This clone came up once. The gene calls are TRBV3-1 (or the pseudogene TRBV3-2) and TRBJ1-2, with D hard to call. Germline values: CDR1 LGHDT, CDR2 YNNKEL (reference sequence). Trimming took off 1 base at V and 5 bases at J, with 11 bases between the two ends. The CDR3 spans 14 residues. CDR3 amino acids: CASSQGGAEYGYTF. DNA of the CDR3: TGTGCCAGCAGCCAAGGGGGAGCTGAATATGGCTACACCTTC.

The chain is built from TRBV27 and TRBJ2-7; 7 nucleotides line up with TRBD1. The germline CDR1 and CDR2 sequences are MNHEY and SMNVEV (reference sequence). This CDR3 spans 15 amino acids. J gave up 3 bases and V 4 bases, and 9 bases lay outside the gene matches. CDR3 sequence (DNA): TGTGCCAGCAGTTCCACAGGGGATTATTACTACGAGCAGTACTTC. It encodes CASSSTGDYYYEQYF.

This clone was seen a single time. The gene calls are TRBV6-2 or TRBV6-3 and TRBJ1-1; no clear D. The CDR3 is 15 amino acids. Deletions cut 5 bases from V and 3 bases from J, with 16 bases between. CDR1 is MNHEY, CDR2 SVGEGT, per germline. DNA of the CDR3: TGTGCCAGCAGTAGGACTGGCAGGCCACACACTGAAGCTTTCTTT. This translates into CASSRTGRPHTEAFF.

This clone appeared once. This chain joins TRBV15 and TRBJ1-2; D not resolved. This CDR3 has 13 amino acids. Germline values: CDR1 LNHNV, CDR2 YYDKDF (reference sequence). Deletions cut 0 bases from V and 2 bases from J, with 4 bases between. The CDR3 DNA reads TGTGCCACCAGCAGAGACAGGAACTATGGCTACACCTTC. Residues: CATSRDRNYGYTF.

The chain joins TRBV29-1 to TRBJ2-1; D possibly corresponds to TRBD2 (5 bases). The V gene lost 3 bases and the J gene lost 1 base, with 13 bases spanning the gap. Germline CDR1 SQVTM, CDR2 ANQGSEA. The CDR3 length is 15 residues. For the CDR3, the DNA is TGCAGCGTTGAGGGCGGGCGGGTGTCCTACAATGAGCAGTTCTTC. Translating gives CSVEGGRVSYNEQFF.

The rearrangement uses TRBV6-5 and TRBJ1-2; no clear D. CDR3 length: 13 residues. Germline V lookup: CDR1 MNHEY, CDR2 SVGAGI. V was shortened by 2 bases and J by 8 bases, with 12 bases between the two germline ends. CDR3 protein: CASSYVGLTGYTF. The CDR3 coding sequence is TGTGCCAGCAGTTACGTCGGACTCACGGGCTACACCTTC.

The rearrangement joins TRBV5-8 to TRBJ1-4, with 7 bases that match TRBD1. V lost 4 bases, J lost 4 bases, and 7 bases stayed unmatched. CDR1 is SGHTS, CDR2 YDEGEE, per germline. The CDR3 contains 15 residues. This chain's CDR3 is CASSHGQDNNEKLFF. The CDR3 coding sequence is TGTGCCAGCAGCCACGGACAGGATAATAATGAAAAACTGTTTTTT.

V usage is TRBV10-3 and J usage is TRBJ2-3; D perhaps matches TRBD1 (5 bases). This CDR3 region has 14 residues. The germline gives CDR1 ENHRY, CDR2 SYGVKD. The V end was cut by 5 bases, the J end by 0 bases, with 9 bases between. The CDR3 loop is CAISLTVSTDTQYF. DNA of the CDR3: TGTGCCATCAGTTTGACAGTAAGCACAGATACGCAGTATTTT.

The chain has TRBV13 and TRBJ1-1, with TRBD1 as a possible D gene (6 bases). Germline CDR1 PRHDT, CDR2 FYEKMQ (reference sequence). The CDR3 is 14 residues long. V was pared by 5 bases and J by 1 base, with 11 bases between. CDR3 in amino acids: CASSHTDRNTEAFF. CDR3 in DNA: TGTGCCAGCAGCCATACGGACAGGAACACTGAAGCTTTCTTT.